The 5 T cell receptor beta chains in this list originate from one sample, sequenced in a study of blood T cell repertoires in COVID-19. Repertoires were generated with immunoSEQ multiplex PCR, while TCRdb's copy carries only in-frame clones and drops some. The data show under 300,000 clones, with 88% seen just once and 3% held by the top ten. Sequencing used PBMCs or T cells enriched from blood (not recorded which). The source of these receptors is a woman between 45 and 65 years old who had recovered from COVID-19.

This chain uses TRBV15 with TRBJ2-4; D possibly corresponds to TRBD2 (6 bases). V was shortened by 0 bases and J by 3 bases, with 15 bases between the two germline ends. The germline gives CDR1 LNHNV, CDR2 YYDKDF (reference sequence). CDR3 length: 17 residues. The CDR3 region has the DNA TGTGCCACCAGCAGAGATGCCTCTTCAGCGGGCAAAAACATTCAGTACTTC. Translation: CATSRDASSAGKNIQYF.

This clone has a handful of counts. The chain joins TRBV6-2 or TRBV6-3 to TRBJ1-5; TRBD1 agrees at 8 bases. This CDR3 has 15 amino acids. Germline-derived CDR1 and CDR2 are MNHEY and SVGEGT. V lost 6 bases and J lost 2; bases outside the gene matches: 6. CDR3 loop: CASSDGQGGNQPQHF. CDR3 nucleotides: TGTGCCAGCAGCGATGGACAGGGCGGCAATCAGCCCCAGCATTTT.

The CDR3 DNA follows: TGCGCCAGCAGCCGCCAGATGACAGGGGCACCAGGCGCTTTGGACTACACCTTC. Translating it yields CASSRQMTGAPGALDYTF. The genes are TRBV4-3 and TRBJ1-2; TRBD1 matches at 8 bases. The CDR3 has 18 amino acids. In germline, CDR1 is LGHNA, CDR2 YSLEER. V was clipped by 4 bases and J by 10 bases; unmatched bases: 23.

This sequence joins TRBV9 and TRBJ1-1; possibly TRBD1 for D (5 bases). Trimming removed 4 bases from V and 4 bases from J, with 14 bases in between. Germline lookup yields CDR1 SGDLS and CDR2 YYNGEE. The CDR3 is 14 residues long. The CDR3 here is CASSPRGGGTEAFF. CDR3 coding DNA: TGTGCCAGCAGCCCGCGCGGGGGTGGCACTGAAGCTTTCTTT.

The chain carries TRBV7-9 and TRBJ2-5, with D hard to call. Germline CDR1 is SEHNR and CDR2 is FQNEAQ (reference sequence). The CDR3 has 13 residues. Trimming removed 3 bases from V and 2 bases from J, with 7 bases in between. CDR3 nucleotides: TGTGCCAGCAGCTTTGGTACTCAAGAGACCCAGTACTTC. It codes for CASSFGTQETQYF. Complete variable domain (other parts from reference TRBV7-9 and TRBJ2-5): DTGVSQNPRHKITKRGQNVTFRCDPISEHNRLYWYRQTLGQGPEFLTYFQNEAQLEKSRLLSDRFSAERPKGSFSTLEIQRTEQGDSAMYLCASSFGTQETQYFGPGTRLLVL.